The sequence of this TCR beta chain was determined in a study of T cell changes during pregnancy in multiple sclerosis. Trimming shortened V by 9 bases and J by 8 bases, and 19 bases separated the two germline ends. Germline V CDR1 and CDR2: MNHEY, SMNVEV (reference sequence). This CDR3 contains 14 residues. Using immunoSEQ multiplex PCR, the repertoire was profiled, and TCRdb retains in-frame clones only, with some absent. The table has about 98,000 clones, around 90% seen once. The chain has TRBV27 and TRBJ1-4; D is uncertain. The sample here was peripheral blood, taken after pregnancy. The TCR comes from a female donor in good health, enrolled as a control in a pregnancy study. In nucleotides, the CDR3 is TGTGCCAGGGGCGTGAACTCGACGGGGGAAAAACTGTTTTTT. Its translation is CARGVNSTGEKLFF.